This T cell receptor (beta chain) was captured in a study of beta chain features in type 1 diabetes. On the study more broadly: Healthy donors and patients showed comparable age, gender and cell yields.

Findings and limits, study-wide: A potential influence of HLA type upon TCRB rearrangement remained unresolved herein. Researchers report that Type 1 diabetes patients had moderately but significantly shorter TCRB CDR3s across all four CD4+ subsets. A closer apparent resemblance between naive, central memory and Treg TCRB repertoires was seen in patients than in healthy donors.

Reverse transcription of all isolated RNA meant that expressed TCRB transcripts were sequenced. TCRdb's table, derived via immunoSEQ multiplex PCR, lists solely in-frame clones and lacks some. The table includes more than 200,000 clones, roughly 17% detected once. Each sorted population was over 98% pure. CDR3 length: 16 residues. The germline V gene has CDR1 SGDLS and CDR2 YYNGEE. With 3 bases clipped from V and 4 bases from J, the junction kept 12 bases outside the gene matches. This clone has just a few counts. Antigen specificity is unknown. The chain uses TRBV9 and TRBJ1-2; 7 bases are a match to TRBD1. Sequencing was carried out using naive CD4+ T cells from blood. This sequence was found in a man younger than 45 with type 1 diabetes. The CDR3 is CASSARQGPLIYGYTF. CDR3 coding DNA: TGTGCCAGCAGCGCCAGACAGGGTCCCTTAATCTATGGCTACACCTTC.